The 29 T cell receptor beta chains below were found in one sample sequenced in a study of metastatic and nonmetastatic thyroid tumors. Not a single patient had been given any form of treatment at any point before undergoing thyroid surgery. TCRdb called clones again from the PCR reads with MiXCR. The table shows about 28,000 clones, with less than 25% occurring only once. Sequencing was carried out using blood. The receptors derive from a female donor with papillary thyroid cancer or a benign thyroid nodule (not recorded which). Some clones in this sample may be carry-over from other donors' samples.

This clone was observed at least ten times. This chain links TRBV19 with TRBJ1-1; 8 bases fit TRBD1. Germline V lookup: CDR1 LNHDA, CDR2 SQIVND (reference sequence). Trimming removed 2 bases from V and 5 bases from J; junction bases left unmatched: 10. This CDR3 spans 16 amino acids. The CDR3 region has the DNA TGTGCCAGTAGTATACGGCAGGGGGCGCGTGGGACTGAAGCTTTCTTT. It yields the protein CASSIRQGARGTEAFF.

Ten or more counts support this clone. A much larger clone differs by one base, so this may be a read error. The chain links TRBV19 to TRBJ1-2; no firm D call. Germline lookup yields CDR1 LNHDA and CDR2 SQIVND (reference sequence). V was cut by 1 base and J by 8 bases, with 11 bases left in between. This CDR3 comprises 13 residues. CDR3 amino acids: CASSIGSPEGYTF. The CDR3 bases are TGTGCCAGTAGTATAGGGTCGCCGGAGGGCTACACCTTC.

This clone appeared many times. V usage is TRBV7-9 and J usage is TRBJ1-2; D possibly corresponds to TRBD1 (5 bases). V was trimmed by 1 base and J by 8 bases, leaving 17 bases between them. The CDR3 is 15 amino acids. Germline values: CDR1 SEHNR, CDR2 FQNEAQ (reference sequence). The chain's CDR3 is CASSLGTGPGWGYTF. The CDR3, as DNA: TGTGCCAGCAGCTTAGGTACAGGCCCAGGTTGGGGCTACACCTTC.

This clone was seen many times. V and J are TRBV29-1 and TRBJ2-3, with TRBD1 identical over 9 bases. The V and J ends lost 5 bases and 3 bases, in that order; junction bases with no gene match: 12. Per germline, CDR1 SQVTM and CDR2 ANQGSEA. The CDR3 length is 16 residues. The CDR3 is CSVHKSDRGLTDTQYF. The CDR3 bases are TGCAGCGTTCACAAATCGGACAGGGGACTTACAGATACGCAGTATTTT.

For this clone: The CDR3 end shows no conserved phenylalanine or tryptophan, and so a read error is likely. The CDR3 spells CASTPSFVGEAFC. The DNA for the CDR3 is TGTGCCAGCACTCCATCTTTCGTGGGTGAAGCTTTCTGT. The J gene is TRBJ1-1, the V gene TRBV28; D call uncertain. Trimming removed 7 bases at V and 7 bases at J, with 16 bases between. This CDR3 is built from 13 residues. The germline V gene has CDR1 MDHEN and CDR2 SYDVKM.

V usage is TRBV9 and J usage is TRBJ2-1, with D tentatively TRBD1 or TRBD2 (5 bases each). This CDR3 comprises 17 residues. Germline V gene sequence: CDR1 SGDLS, CDR2 YYNGEE. The V gene lost 5 bases and the J gene lost 5 bases, with 23 bases spanning the gap. The CDR3 spells CASRLDPPGLVHNEQFF. The CDR3, as DNA: TGTGCCAGCAGGTTAGACCCCCCGGGGCTCGTACACAATGAGCAGTTCTTC.

This clone was picked up many times. The V and J genes are TRBV28 and TRBJ1-6; 9 positions match TRBD1. The J segment lost 3 bases and the V segment lost 4 bases, leaving 1 base of the junction unmatched. This CDR3 is built from 15 residues. Germline values: CDR1 MDHEN, CDR2 SYDVKM. CDR3 loop: CASSSGQGYNSPLHF. DNA for the CDR3: TGTGCCAGCAGTTCGGGACAGGGCTATAATTCACCCCTCCACTTT.

In its sample, this clone was seen many times. This chain uses TRBV12-5 with TRBJ1-6; tentative D call: TRBD1 (6 bases). Trimming shortened V by 0 bases and J by 7 bases, and 13 bases separated the two germline ends. The length of the CDR3 is 16 residues. The germline V gene has CDR1 LGHNT and CDR2 FRNRAP. Written as DNA, the CDR3 is TGTGCTAGTGGTTTGGTAGTCGACAGGAAAAATTCACCCCTCCACTTT. Its translation: CASGLVVDRKNSPLHF.

As concerns this clone: Since a much larger clone is just one base distant, this may be a read error. The rearrangement uses TRBV13 and TRBJ2-1; D may be TRBD2 (5 bases). Germline V gene sequence: CDR1 PRHDT, CDR2 FYEKMQ (reference sequence). Between the trimmed V and J ends, which lost 6 bases and 8 bases, there was a span of 14 bases. CDR3 length equals 13 residues. CDR3 sequence: CASSTEVEDEQFF. The CDR3 region has the DNA TGTGCCAGCAGTACCGAAGTGGAGGATGAGCAGTTCTTC.

This clone was seen more than once but under ten times. The chain couples TRBV6-6 to TRBJ2-1, with 10 bases that match TRBD2. J lost 3 bases, V lost 7 bases, and 3 bases had no gene match. Germline V lookup: CDR1 MNHNY, CDR2 SVGAGI (reference sequence). The length of the CDR3 is 14 residues. As DNA, the CDR3 is TGTGCCAGCATGTTAGCGGGAGGCTACAATGAGCAGTTCTTC. It codes for CASMLAGGYNEQFF.

In its sample, this clone was seen many times. This chain connects TRBV4-1 to TRBJ1-5; D perhaps matches TRBD1 (5 bases). The CDR3 is 14 residues long. The germline gives CDR1 MGHRA, CDR2 YSYEKL. The ends were cut back, 4 bases at V and 8 bases at J, with 15 bases in the middle. Here the CDR3 DNA reads TGCGCCAGCAGCCGCTACCCCAGGGTTGAGCCCCAGCATTTT. It translates to CASSRYPRVEPQHF.

This clone turned up a few times. V and J are TRBV6-2 or TRBV6-3 and TRBJ1-5; TRBD1 aligns across 9 bases. This CDR3 contains 14 residues. V lost 9 bases, J lost 6 bases, and 9 bases stayed unmatched. CDR1 is MNHEY, CDR2 SVGEGT, per germline. The CDR3: CASNGQGLGQPQHF. Written as DNA, the CDR3 is TGTGCCAGTAATGGACAGGGGTTAGGTCAGCCCCAGCATTTT.

This clone occurred many times. The rearrangement uses TRBV27 and TRBJ1-1; D uncertain. V lost 5 bases to trimming and J lost 3 bases, with 16 bases between them. CDR1 and CDR2 (germline): MNHEY, SMNVEV (reference sequence). The CDR3 sequence is 15 residues long. The CDR3 DNA sequence: TGTGCCAGCAGTACCAAGTTTAGCCTGGACACTGAAGCTTTCTTT. Translating it yields CASSTKFSLDTEAFF.

This rearrangement joins TRBV11-3 to TRBJ2-1; D not certain. CDR1 and CDR2 (germline): SGHNT, YENEEA. This CDR3 contains 13 residues. Trimming pared 1 base from V and 4 bases from J, leaving 5 bases between. In nucleotides, the CDR3 is TGTGCCAGCAGCTTAGGCCAGTACAATGAGCAGTTCTTC. Its protein product is CASSLGQYNEQFF.

This clone was counted ten times or more. V usage is TRBV14 and J usage is TRBJ2-7; D is ambiguous. Germline V lookup: CDR1 SGHDN, CDR2 FVKESK. The CDR3 sequence is 11 residues long. V was cut by 4 bases and J by 3 bases, with 4 bases left in between. As DNA, the CDR3 is TGTGCCAGCAGCCGTAACTACGAGCAGTACTTC. Its translation is CASSRNYEQYF.

This clone was seen many times. The rearrangement links TRBV6-1 to TRBJ2-1, with a tentative D call TRBD1 (6 bases). The CDR3 is made up of 13 amino acids. Per the germline V gene, CDR1 is MNHNS and CDR2 is SASEGT. V was cut by 8 bases and J by 7 bases, with 15 bases left in between. CDR3 residues: CASRTITGNEQFF. The CDR3 DNA follows: TGTGCCAGCCGTACTATCACAGGGAATGAGCAGTTCTTC.

The chain combines TRBV9 with TRBJ2-2; possibly TRBD2 for D (6 bases). Germline lookup yields CDR1 SGDLS and CDR2 YYNGEE. V was shortened by 4 bases and J by 2 bases, with 21 bases between the two germline ends. This CDR3 region has 18 residues. For the CDR3, the DNA is TGTGCCAGCAGCTCTCTCGGTAGCGGTAGTGCCAACACCGGGGAGCTGTTTTTT. This encodes CASSSLGSGSANTGELFF.

This clone was found many times. The chain employs TRBV9 and TRBJ2-3; D might be TRBD2 (6 bases). The germline V gene has CDR1 SGDLS and CDR2 YYNGEE. Trimming cost V 4 bases and J 4 bases, with 10 bases left between them. The length of the CDR3 is 13 residues. The CDR3 is CASSKRLADTQYF. DNA for the CDR3: TGTGCCAGCAGCAAACGACTAGCAGATACGCAGTATTTT.

This clone was picked up many times. The chain's CDR3 is CASSLGGGGQETQYF. The CDR3 coding sequence is TGTGCCAGCAGCTTGGGCGGAGGGGGGCAAGAGACCCAGTACTTC. The chain employs TRBV5-6 and TRBJ2-5, with D perhaps TRBD1 or TRBD2 (6 bases each). Germline V gives CDR1 SGHDT, CDR2 YYEEEE. The CDR3 is made up of 15 amino acids. Deletions cut 0 bases from V and 2 bases from J, with 11 bases between.

This clone was detected ten times or more. The V call is TRBV6-2 or TRBV6-3, the J call TRBJ1-2; D uncertain. CDR1 and CDR2 from the germline V gene are MNHEY and SVGEGT. Trimming pared 4 bases from V and 3 bases from J, leaving 12 bases between. There are 14 residues in the CDR3. The CDR3 DNA sequence: TGTGCCAGCAGTTTTTCCCTTTCTGACTATGGCTACACCTTC. Translating gives CASSFSLSDYGYTF.

This clone has only one observation. The genes are TRBV20-1 and TRBJ1-6; maybe TRBD1 (6 bases). From germline, CDR1 is DFQATT and CDR2 SNEGSKA (reference sequence). V was cut by 2 bases and J by 4 bases, with 12 bases left in between. The CDR3 has 15 amino acids. CDR3 sequence (DNA): TGCAGTGCTAGACCCCGGGACACTTATAATTCACCCCTCCACTTT. Encoded protein: CSARPRDTYNSPLHF.

This clone is medium-sized. The rearrangement uses TRBV20-1 and TRBJ2-7, with 7 bases fitting TRBD2. With 3 bases clipped from V and 4 bases from J, the junction kept 6 bases outside the gene matches. Germline V gene data show CDR1 as DFQATT and CDR2 as SNEGSKA (reference sequence). The CDR3 totals 13 residues. The CDR3 bases are TGCAGTGCTAGTGGTCCTAGCGGTTACGAGCAGTACTTC. It translates to CSASGPSGYEQYF.

This clone was observed many times. The V call is TRBV11-2, the J call TRBJ2-2, with unresolved D. With 1 base removed from V and 3 bases from J, the gap between germline ends came to 6 bases. CDR3 length equals 14 residues. Germline V lookup: CDR1 SGHAT, CDR2 FQNNGV. Here the CDR3 reads CASSLVWDTGELFF. In nucleotides, the CDR3 is TGTGCCAGCAGCTTAGTATGGGACACCGGGGAGCTGTTTTTT.

The chain is built from TRBV12-3 or TRBV12-4 and TRBJ2-7; TRBD2 agrees at 9 bases. The CDR3 covers 14 residues. V lost 7 bases and J lost 0; bases outside the gene matches: 4. CDR3 amino acids: CASTGTSSSYEQYF. CDR3 nucleotide sequence: TGTGCCAGCACTGGGACTAGCTCCTCCTACGAGCAGTACTTC.

The sample holds many counts of this clone. The CDR3 nucleotides read TGCGCCAGCAGCTTGGATCCCCCAGGGTTAAGCGAGCAGTACTTC. Translating it yields CASSLDPPGLSEQYF. The chain recombines TRBV5-1 with TRBJ2-7, with a weak D call TRBD1 (5 bases). The CDR3 has 15 residues. The germline V gene encodes CDR1 SGHRS and CDR2 YFSETQ. With 0 bases removed from V and 6 bases from J, the gap between germline ends came to 16 bases.

Concerning this clone itself: The same CDR3 can be traced to other DNA sequences in this sample. The chain links TRBV27 to TRBJ2-1, with 7 nucleotides matching TRBD2. V lost 10 bases, J lost 1 base, and 16 bases stayed unmatched. Per germline, CDR1 MNHEY and CDR2 SMNVEV (reference sequence). The CDR3 has 17 residues. This CDR3 reads CATRRGRAGASYNEQFF. Written as DNA, the CDR3 is TGTGCCACCAGGCGAGGGAGGGCCGGCGCATCCTACAATGAGCAGTTCTTC.

This clone was recorded many times. The V call is TRBV7-6, the J call TRBJ2-3; 8 bases align to TRBD1. Per the germline V gene, CDR1 is SGHVS and CDR2 is FNYEAQ. This CDR3 region has 18 residues. The V and J ends lost 3 bases and 3 bases, in that order; junction bases with no gene match: 14. CDR3 in DNA: TGTGCCAGCAGCTTGGAGGTCCCCCCAGGGGGCGGAACAGATACGCAGTATTTT. Its protein product is CASSLEVPPGGGTDTQYF.

This clone has ten or more counts. This specimen includes other DNA sequences encoding the same CDR3. This chain uses TRBV19 with TRBJ1-1, with unresolved D. Germline CDR1 is LNHDA and CDR2 is SQIVND (reference sequence). Deletions cut 1 base from V and 1 base from J, with 4 bases between. The CDR3 runs to 13 residues. This CDR3 reads CASSIGGNTEAFF. In DNA form, the CDR3 reads TGTGCCAGTAGTATAGGGGGGAACACTGAAGCTTTCTTT.

Relative to its sample, this clone is medium-sized. The CDR3 DNA follows: TGTGCCAGCAGTGCCCCGGGGGGGCTCTCCTACGAGCAGTACTTC. This sequence encodes CASSAPGGLSYEQYF. The rearrangement links TRBV25-1 to TRBJ2-7; 8 bases align to TRBD2. CDR1 and CDR2 from the germline V gene are MGHDK and SYGVNS. The CDR3 runs to 15 residues. V lost 4 bases to trimming and J lost 0 bases; unmatched junction nucleotides: 5.